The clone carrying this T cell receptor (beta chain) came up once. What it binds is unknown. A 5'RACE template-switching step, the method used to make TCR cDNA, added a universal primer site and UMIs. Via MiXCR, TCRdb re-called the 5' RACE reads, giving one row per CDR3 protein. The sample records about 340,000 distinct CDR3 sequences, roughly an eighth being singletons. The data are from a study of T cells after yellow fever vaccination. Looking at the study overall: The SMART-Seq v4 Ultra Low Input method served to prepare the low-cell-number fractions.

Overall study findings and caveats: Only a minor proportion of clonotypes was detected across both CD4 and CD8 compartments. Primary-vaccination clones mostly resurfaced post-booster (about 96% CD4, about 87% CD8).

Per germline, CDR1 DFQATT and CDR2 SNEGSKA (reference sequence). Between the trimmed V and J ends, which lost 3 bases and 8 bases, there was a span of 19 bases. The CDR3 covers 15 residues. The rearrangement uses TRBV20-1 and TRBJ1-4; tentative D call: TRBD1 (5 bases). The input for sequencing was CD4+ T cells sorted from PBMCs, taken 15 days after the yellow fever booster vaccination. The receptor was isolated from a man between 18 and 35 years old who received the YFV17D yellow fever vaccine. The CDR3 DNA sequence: TGCAGTGCTAGCAATACAGGATTTTATTCGGAAAAACTGTTTTTT. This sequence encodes CSASNTGFYSEKLFF.